These 16 T cell receptor beta chains were all obtained from the same sample, sequenced in a study of a mutant IDH1 vaccine in newly diagnosed glioma. Their specific antigens are unknown. Time point meaning: week 35, safety follow-up. In every dose of vaccine, 300 ug of mutant IDH1 20-mer peptide was given alongside topical imiquimod. Libraries were prepared by immunoSEQ multiplex PCR; TCRdb keeps only in-frame clonotypes and omits some of them. The sample includes some 57,000 clones, roughly 80% of them seen just once. The sequencing used PBMCs, collected from a glioma patient whose treatment included an IDH1 peptide vaccine. The origin of the receptors is a woman younger than 30 with glioma.

This rearrangement joins TRBV6-6 to TRBJ1-2, with 10 bases lining up with TRBD1. V gave up 2 bases and J gave up 8 bases; unmatched junction bases: 5. This CDR3 is built from 14 residues. Germline-derived CDR1 and CDR2 are MNHNY and SVGAGI (reference sequence). As DNA, the CDR3 is TGTGCCAGCAGTTACGACAGGGGGCCCCTCGGCTACACCTTC. Translated: CASSYDRGPLGYTF.

This chain uses TRBV25-1 with TRBJ1-1, with D tentatively TRBD1 (5 bases). Germline lookup yields CDR1 MGHDK and CDR2 SYGVNS. The CDR3 runs 18 residues. V dropped 0 bases and J dropped 0 bases, with 17 bases sitting between them. The CDR3 coding sequence is TGTGCCAGCAGTGAATATCCTCGGGTCGGGGGGTTGAACACTGAAGCTTTCTTT. Encoded protein: CASSEYPRVGGLNTEAFF.

About this clone itself: In the same sample, other DNA sequences code for this CDR3. The V and J genes are TRBV6-1 and TRBJ1-5; D is uncertain. Germline CDR1 reads MNHNS; CDR2 reads SASEGT. Trimming left V 9 bases short and J 1 base short, with 4 bases between. CDR3 length equals 11 residues. The CDR3 protein is CASGSNQPQHF. CDR3 nucleotide sequence: TGTGCCAGTGGAAGCAATCAGCCCCAGCATTTT.

The gene calls are TRBV5-1 and TRBJ2-1, with D tentatively TRBD1 or TRBD2 (5 bases each). The V end was cut by 4 bases, the J end by 1 base, with 18 bases between. Germline V gene lookup returns CDR1 SGHRS and CDR2 YFSETQ. The CDR3 covers 17 residues. CDR3 nucleotide sequence: TGCGCCAGCAGCCCGGATTTATCTGAGGGGTCCTACAATGAGCAGTTCTTC. Encoded protein: CASSPDLSEGSYNEQFF.

The V call is TRBV4-1, the J call TRBJ1-2; 8 bases agree with TRBD1. V gave up 2 bases and J gave up 4 bases; unmatched junction bases: 6. The CDR3 is 15 amino acids. Germline V gene sequence: CDR1 MGHRA, CDR2 YSYEKL. CDR3 sequence reads: CASSQTRQGIYGYTF. DNA of the CDR3: TGCGCCAGCAGCCAAACCAGACAGGGGATCTATGGCTACACCTTC.

This CDR3 is CASSIGGTGLAKNIQYF. The CDR3 DNA reads as TGTGCCAGTAGTATAGGGGGGACAGGATTAGCCAAAAACATTCAGTACTTC. The chain is built from TRBV19 and TRBJ2-4; 8 positions agree with TRBD1. The V and J ends lost 1 base and 0 bases, in that order; junction bases with no gene match: 5. Looked up from germline, CDR1 is LNHDA and CDR2 is SQIVND (reference sequence). The CDR3 is 17 residues long.

The J gene is TRBJ2-7, the V gene TRBV7-6; tentatively, D is TRBD2 (6 bases). Germline CDR1 is SGHVS and CDR2 is FNYEAQ. The germline V and J ends were trimmed by 1 base and 5 bases, with 18 bases remaining between them. There are 16 residues in the CDR3. CDR3 in amino acids: CASSLVAGRGRNEQYF. CDR3 sequence (DNA): TGTGCCAGCAGCTTAGTTGCGGGACGAGGAAGGAACGAGCAGTACTTC.

The chain has TRBV25-1 and TRBJ1-1; the D is unclear. V lost 6 bases and J lost 0, with 5 bases in between. The germline V gene has CDR1 MGHDK and CDR2 SYGVNS. The CDR3 is 12 residues long. CDR3 nucleotides: TGTGCCAGCAGCCCTATGAACACTGAAGCTTTCTTT. It is translated as CASSPMNTEAFF.

V usage is TRBV5-6 and J usage is TRBJ2-2; TRBD2 is a possible D gene (6 bases). Germline V gives CDR1 SGHDT, CDR2 YYEEEE. Trimming cost V 0 bases and J 5 bases, with 14 bases left between them. The CDR3 has 16 amino acids. CDR3 coding DNA: TGTGCCAGCAGCTTGGTTGGTAGCGGTGGGACCGGGGAGCTGTTTTTT. It codes for CASSLVGSGGTGELFF.

This clone was recorded once. The rearrangement links TRBV10-3 to TRBJ2-7; a possible D gene is TRBD2 (5 bases). The germline CDR1 and CDR2 sequences are ENHRY and SYGVKD. The CDR3 runs 14 residues. Deletions cut 6 bases from V and 3 bases from J, with 15 bases between. CDR3 sequence (DNA): TGTGCCATCAGCGACTCGTCCGAGGGCTACGAGCAGTACTTC. Translation gives CAISDSSEGYEQYF.

The rearrangement links TRBV7-2 to TRBJ2-7; 8 nucleotides line up with TRBD2. Germline-derived CDR1 and CDR2 are SGHTA and FQGNSA. With V trimmed by 1 base and J by 4 bases, 12 bases remained unmatched. The CDR3 runs 17 residues. The CDR3 protein is CASSLGRSTGGSYEQYF. CDR3 in DNA: TGTGCCAGCAGCTTAGGGAGGTCCACGGGAGGGAGTTACGAGCAGTACTTC.

The chain has TRBV2 and TRBJ2-3; no definite D call. The CDR3 is made up of 17 amino acids. Deletions cut 3 bases from V and 0 bases from J, with 16 bases between. Germline assignment: CDR1 SNHLY and CDR2 FYNNEI. For the CDR3, the DNA is TGTGCCAGCAGTGATACCGTCCTTCCTTCTAGCACAGATACGCAGTATTTT. Translated: CASSDTVLPSSTDTQYF.

V gene TRBV27 combines with J gene TRBJ2-1, with a weak D call TRBD1 (6 bases). Trimming took 2 bases from V and 5 from J, leaving 13 bases between them. The CDR3 loop spans 15 amino acids. Germline V gives CDR1 MNHEY, CDR2 SMNVEV (reference sequence). The CDR3 spells CASSLRLQGDNEQFF. CDR3 DNA sequence: TGTGCCAGCAGTTTACGTTTACAGGGAGACAATGAGCAGTTCTTC.

The chain employs TRBV27 and TRBJ1-1; the D is unclear. Trimming left V 3 bases short and J 2 bases short, with 13 bases between. The germline CDR1 and CDR2 sequences are MNHEY and SMNVEV (reference sequence). This CDR3 region has 15 residues. The CDR3 protein is CASSFYRTGNTEAFF. CDR3 DNA: TGTGCCAGCAGTTTTTATCGGACGGGCAACACTGAAGCTTTCTTT.

The chain uses TRBV5-5 and TRBJ1-2, with TRBD1 identical over 12 bases. Germline CDR1 reads SGHKS; CDR2 reads YYEKEE (reference sequence). The CDR3 has 16 residues. With 0 bases clipped from V and 7 bases from J, the junction kept 7 bases outside the gene matches. CDR3 sequence (DNA): TGTGCCAGCAGCTTGGCGGGGACAGGGGGCATTAGTGGCTACACCTTC. Protein: CASSLAGTGGISGYTF.

The rearrangement links TRBV7-2 to TRBJ2-5; unclear D gene. The V gene's germline CDR1 is SGHTA and CDR2 FQGNSA. The CDR3 length is 13 residues. Trimming stripped 5 bases from V and 1 base from J, with 8 bases between. The CDR3 DNA sequence: TGTGCCAGCAGCCCTAGGCTCCAAGAGACCCAGTACTTC. Residues: CASSPRLQETQYF. Full variable domain (outside the CDR3, taken from reference TRBV7-2 and TRBJ2-5): GAGVSQSPSNKVTEKGKDVELRCDPISGHTALYWYRQSLGQGLEFLIYFQGNSAPDKSGLPSDRFSAERTGGSVSTLTIQRTQQEDSAVYLCASSPRLQETQYFGPGTRLLVL.